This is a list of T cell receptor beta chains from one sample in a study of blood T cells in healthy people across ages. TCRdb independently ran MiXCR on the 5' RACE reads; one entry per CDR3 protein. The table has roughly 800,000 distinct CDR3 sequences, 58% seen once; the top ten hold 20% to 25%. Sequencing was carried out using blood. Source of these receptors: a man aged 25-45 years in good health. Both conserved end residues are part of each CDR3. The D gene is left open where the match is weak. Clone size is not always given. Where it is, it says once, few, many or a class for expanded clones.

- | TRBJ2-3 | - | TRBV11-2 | CASSLKHGAHTQYF | TGTGCCAGCAGCTTAAAACATGGCGCGCATACGCAGTATTTT
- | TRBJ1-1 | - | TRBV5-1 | CASSLTGGVAEAFF | TGCGCCAGCAGCTTGACCGGCGGGGTCGCTGAAGCTTTCTTT
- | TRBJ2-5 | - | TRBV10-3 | CAICGDRTFAETQYF | TGTGCCATCTGTGGGGATCGGACTTTTGCGGAGACCCAGTACTTC
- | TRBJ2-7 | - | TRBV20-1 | CSAVQVTHYEQYF | TGCAGTGCTGTACAGGTGACTCACTACGAGCAGTACTTC
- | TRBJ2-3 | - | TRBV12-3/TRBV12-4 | CASSLSGLAAHTQYF | TGTGCCAGCAGTTTATCGGGACTGGCTGCACATACGCAGTATTTT
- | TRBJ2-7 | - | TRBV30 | CAWSDNFGEQYF | TGTGCCTGGAGTGATAACTTTGGCGAGCAGTACTTC
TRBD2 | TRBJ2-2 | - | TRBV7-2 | CASSLNSGGNTGELFF | TGTGCCAGCAGCTTAAATAGCGGGGGTAACACCGGGGAGCTGTTTTTT
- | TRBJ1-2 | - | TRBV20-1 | CSARIGEYGYTF | TGCAGTGCTAGAATCGGGGAATATGGCTACACCTTC
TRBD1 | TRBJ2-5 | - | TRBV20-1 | CSAGPGTGVGETQYF | TGCAGTGCCGGACCCGGGACAGGGGTGGGAGAGACCCAGTACTTC
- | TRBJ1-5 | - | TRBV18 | CASSPAVGSGGQPQHF | TGTGCCAGCTCACCGGCGGTCGGTTCAGGAGGTCAGCCCCAGCATTTT
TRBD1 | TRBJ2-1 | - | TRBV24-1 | CATGAGQVRSGQFF | TGTGCCACCGGGGCGGGACAGGTTAGGTCTGGGCAGTTCTTC
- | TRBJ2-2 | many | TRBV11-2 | CAAGLAVGELFF | TGTGCCGCGGGGCTAGCAGTCGGGGAGCTGTTTTTT
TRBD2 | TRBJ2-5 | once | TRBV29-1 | CSVASGGTQETQYF | TGCAGCGTTGCTAGCGGGGGGACCCAAGAGACCCAGTACTTC
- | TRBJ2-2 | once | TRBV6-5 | CASRTSGELFF | TGTGCCAGCAGAACTAGTGGGGAGCTGTTTTTT
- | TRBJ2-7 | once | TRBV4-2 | CASSQDLGSEQYF | TGTGCCAGCAGCCAAGATCTGGGGTCTGAGCAGTACTTC
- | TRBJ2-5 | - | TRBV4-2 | CASSQGSGSGKQYF | TGTGCCAGCAGCCAAGGATCCGGGAGTGGCAAGCAGTACTTC
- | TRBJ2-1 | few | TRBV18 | CASSPEPDRRYNEQFF | TGTGCCAGCTCACCAGAACCGGACAGACGGTACAATGAGCAGTTCTTC
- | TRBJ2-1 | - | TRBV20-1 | CSAKPPRGRSYNEQFF | TGCAGTGCTAAACCCCCAAGGGGGAGGTCGTACAATGAGCAGTTCTTC
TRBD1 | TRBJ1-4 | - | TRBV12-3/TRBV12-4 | CASSPEGTGDEKLFF | TGTGCCAGCAGCCCCGAGGGGACAGGGGATGAAAAACTGTTTTTT
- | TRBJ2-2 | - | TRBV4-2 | CASSQEQGAGELFF | TGTGCCAGCAGCCAAGAGCAAGGGGCCGGGGAGCTGTTTTTT
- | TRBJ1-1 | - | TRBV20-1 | CSASEWDLNTEAFF | TGCAGTGCTAGCGAATGGGACCTCAACACTGAAGCTTTCTTT
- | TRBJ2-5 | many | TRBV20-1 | CSAPSFGSSGEETQYF | TGCAGTGCTCCGAGTTTTGGAAGTAGCGGTGAAGAGACCCAGTACTTC